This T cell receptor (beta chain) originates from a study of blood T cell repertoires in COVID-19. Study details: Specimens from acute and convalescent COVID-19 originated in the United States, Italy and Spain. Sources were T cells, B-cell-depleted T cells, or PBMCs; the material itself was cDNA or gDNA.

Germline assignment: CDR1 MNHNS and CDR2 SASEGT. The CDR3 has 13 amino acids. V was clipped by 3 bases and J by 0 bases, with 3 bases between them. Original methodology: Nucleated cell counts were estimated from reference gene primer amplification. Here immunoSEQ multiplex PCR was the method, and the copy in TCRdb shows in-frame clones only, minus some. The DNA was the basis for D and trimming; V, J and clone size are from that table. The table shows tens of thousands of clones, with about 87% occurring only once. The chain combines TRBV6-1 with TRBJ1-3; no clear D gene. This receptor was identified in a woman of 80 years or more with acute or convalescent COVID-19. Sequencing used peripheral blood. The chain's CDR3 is CASSESSGNTIYF. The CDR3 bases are TGTGCCAGCAGTGAGAGCTCTGGAAACACCATATATTTT.